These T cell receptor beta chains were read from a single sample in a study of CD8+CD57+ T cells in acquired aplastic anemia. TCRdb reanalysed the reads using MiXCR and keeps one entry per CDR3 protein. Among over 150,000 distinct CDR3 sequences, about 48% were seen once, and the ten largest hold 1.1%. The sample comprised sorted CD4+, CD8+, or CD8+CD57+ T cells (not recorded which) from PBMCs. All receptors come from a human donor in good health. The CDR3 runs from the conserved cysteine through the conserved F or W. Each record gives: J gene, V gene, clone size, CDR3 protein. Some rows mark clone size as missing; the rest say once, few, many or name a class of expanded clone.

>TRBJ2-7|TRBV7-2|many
CASSLESSYEQYF
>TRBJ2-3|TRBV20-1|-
CSATGTSGGGDTQYF
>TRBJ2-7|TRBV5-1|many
CASSGRGLATDEQYF
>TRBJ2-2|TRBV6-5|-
CASSYSPQGDGELFF
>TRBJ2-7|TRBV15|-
CATSRARDSSYEQYF
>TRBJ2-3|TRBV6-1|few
CASSEVASGRATDTQYF
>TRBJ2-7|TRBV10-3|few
CAISGKRSEGSSYEQYF
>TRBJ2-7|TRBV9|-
CASSLGLAGAYEQYF
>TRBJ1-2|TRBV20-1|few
CSAPYGYTF
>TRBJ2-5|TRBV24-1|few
CATSDLRGNQETQYF
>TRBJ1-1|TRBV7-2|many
CASSLSGGGFTEAFF
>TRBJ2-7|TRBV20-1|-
CSAWTRGTSGNYEQYF